By proportion, the clone carrying this T cell receptor (beta chain) is large. Its matching antigen is unknown. The data derive from a study of immune cell composition in non-small cell lung cancer. Study summary: Lung adenocarcinoma or squamous carcinoma made up most tumours. Findings and caveats of the study: It was not proven that tumour-reactive clones equal dominant tumour-associated clones. Squamous carcinomas (roughly 80%) more often had tumour-associated clones >0.5% than adenocarcinomas (around 33%).

Repertoires were generated with immunoSEQ multiplex PCR, while TCRdb's copy carries only in-frame clones and drops some. The table has roughly 3,200 clones, 65% to 85% seen once. DNA was extracted from unsorted cell suspensions stored frozen. Germline-derived CDR1 and CDR2 are SQVTM and ANQGSEA. The CDR3 consists of 14 residues. The trim removed 7 bases at V and 8 bases at J, leaving 12 bases unmatched. This clonotype was obtained from a human donor with non-small cell lung cancer. J is TRBJ2-1 and V is TRBV29-1; 9 bases agree with TRBD1. The sample consisted of lung tumor tissue. The CDR3 protein is CSATSQDRGHEQFF. In DNA form, the CDR3 reads TGCAGCGCCACATCCCAGGACAGGGGCCATGAGCAGTTCTTC.